This T cell receptor beta chain was found in a study of CD8 T cells in Susac syndrome (dated by TCRdb to 2018 to 2020). About the study as a whole: Repertoire sequencing was used to test whether CD8+ T cell activation and differentiation in Susac syndrome was antigen driven. The clonality of the CD8+ T cell repertoire was compared across around twelve healthy donors, some 14 Susac syndrome patients and around 15 multiple sclerosis patients. The research as a whole found: The number of individuals in the TCR sequencing and HLA analysis was recognized as being relatively small.

High-throughput TCR beta sequencing profiled peripheral blood CD8+ and CD4+ T cells from healthy donors, Susac syndrome patients and multiple sclerosis patients. Treatment-naive patients with stable or active relapsing-remitting disease fulfilling revised McDonald criteria were used as multiple sclerosis controls. CD8+ TEMRA cells were enriched by FACS, while bulk CD8+ and CD4+ T cells were purified by magnetic negative isolation. Blood was collected in EDTA tubes and processed within 24 hours, with PBMCs isolated through density gradient centrifugation. PBMCs destined for TCR sequencing were cryopreserved in liquid nitrogen and later thawed in a 37 °C water bath. The sorted or isolated CD4+, CD8+ and CD8+ TEMRA cells reached a purity of at least 90%. As regards this clonotype: There is no known antigen for this receptor. No much larger clone exists at a distance of one base, and base qualities are not known.

RNA was extracted with the RNeasy kit and about 0.45 to 1 ug was reverse transcribed using random hexamers. TCR beta CDR3 regions were amplified with the immunoSEQ multiplex PCR assay covering 54 Vbeta and 13 Jbeta segments. PCR amplification bias was corrected by using a synthetic template baseline for primer optimization and computational correction. Per the original workflow: Reads were assigned to V, D and J genes according to IMGT and analyzed in immunoSEQ Analyzer, with only productive sequences retained. Clonality was calculated as one minus the Shannon entropy normalized by log2 of the number of productive unique sequences. Public and private clones were assessed among the 100 most prevalent clones of each patient and control. Clones were defined as Susac-specific when absent from the healthy and MS cohorts, from some 1,100 published viral clones and from other ImmuneACCESS disease sequences. Using fastp trimming at Q25 and MiXCR clonotype assembly, TCRdb reanalyzed the public sequencing data and kept in-frame beta chains. Each record represents a unique CDR3 protein, reported with the most common genes and DNA among its rows. TCRdb's processing, not the authors' own work, is the source of the V and J calls. The sample records approximately 80,000 distinct CDR3 sequences, 75% to 95% of which are singletons. Approximately 0.46% of the sample comes from the top ten.

From the germline V gene (reference sequence), CDR1 is LNHDA and CDR2 is SQIVND. Including the terminal cysteine and phenylalanine, the CDR3 comprises 14 residues. Of all the DNA, just the CDR3 is kept, 42 bases in frame from base 1. Relative to germline, V is 11 bases shorter and J is 6 bases shorter, with 22 bases between their ends. The sample was CD8+ T cells from PBMCs. The TCR originated in a human donor with multiple sclerosis. The rearranged chain carries TRBV19 and TRBJ1-1; there is no confident call for the D gene. The DNA reads TGTGCCTCAAAACCCGAAAGGGAAATCCCTGAAGCTTTCTTT. This encodes CASKPEREIPEAFF.